A selection of T cell receptor beta chains follows, all from one sample in a study of blood T cells in healthy people across ages. TCRdb passed the 5' RACE reads through MiXCR, listing each CDR3 protein once. The table lists roughly 1.7 million distinct CDR3 sequences, 30% to 35% of them singletons. Input material: blood. The receptor set was obtained from a woman aged 25-40 years in good health. Each CDR3 is given with its conserved first and last residue. Fields, in order: V gene, D gene, J gene, clone size, CDR3 protein, CDR3 DNA. D genes are given only for firm matches. Rows may omit the clone size; those that give it use once, few, many or a size class.

v_gene: TRBV4-1; d_gene: .; j_gene: TRBJ1-2; abundance: few; CDR3aa: CASSQAVDGYGYTF; CDR3nt: TGCGCCAGCAGCCAAGCTGTGGACGGTTATGGCTACACCTTC
v_gene: TRBV20-1; d_gene: .; j_gene: TRBJ2-5; abundance: few; CDR3aa: CSARRANEETQYF; CDR3nt: TGCAGTGCTAGGCGGGCAAACGAGGAGACCCAGTACTTC
v_gene: TRBV7-8; d_gene: .; j_gene: TRBJ1-5; abundance: few; CDR3aa: CASSLERGLQPQHF; CDR3nt: TGTGCCAGCAGCTTAGAACGGGGTCTTCAGCCCCAGCATTTT
v_gene: TRBV28; d_gene: TRBD2; j_gene: TRBJ2-7; abundance: .; CDR3aa: CASSPRGSGRVYEQYF; CDR3nt: TGTGCCAGCAGTCCACGAGGGAGCGGGAGGGTCTACGAGCAGTACTTC
v_gene: TRBV7-9; d_gene: .; j_gene: TRBJ1-2; abundance: .; CDR3aa: CASSPWRANYGYTF; CDR3nt: TGTGCCAGCAGCCCTTGGAGGGCCAACTATGGCTACACCTTC
v_gene: TRBV5-1; d_gene: TRBD2; j_gene: TRBJ2-1; abundance: .; CDR3aa: CASSLEWSGVNEQFF; CDR3nt: TGCGCCAGCAGCTTGGAATGGAGCGGGGTAAATGAGCAGTTCTTC
v_gene: TRBV9; d_gene: TRBD1; j_gene: TRBJ2-1; abundance: .; CDR3aa: CASSVVGTGVYNEQFF; CDR3nt: TGTGCCAGCAGCGTAGTTGGGACAGGGGTTTACAATGAGCAGTTCTTC
v_gene: TRBV20-1; d_gene: TRBD2; j_gene: TRBJ2-7; abundance: many; CDR3aa: CSAKTSGPTYEQYF; CDR3nt: TGCAGTGCTAAAACTAGCGGGCCAACCTACGAGCAGTACTTC
v_gene: TRBV4-2; d_gene: TRBD2; j_gene: TRBJ2-1; abundance: many; CDR3aa: CASSQGVGLAGLKNEQFF; CDR3nt: TGTGCCAGCAGCCAAGGAGTGGGACTAGCGGGACTTAAAAATGAGCAGTTCTTC
v_gene: TRBV10-3; d_gene: .; j_gene: TRBJ2-1; abundance: .; CDR3aa: CAIGRDWGYNEQIF; CDR3nt: TGTGCCATCGGCCGGGACTGGGGGTACAATGAGCAGATCTTC
v_gene: TRBV2; d_gene: .; j_gene: TRBJ2-3; abundance: .; CDR3aa: CASNRGDTQYF; CDR3nt: TGTGCCAGCAATAGGGGGGATACGCAGTATTTT
v_gene: TRBV7-2; d_gene: .; j_gene: TRBJ2-5; abundance: .; CDR3aa: CASSSGGPLRETQYF; CDR3nt: TGTGCCAGCAGCTCTGGGGGGCCGTTGAGGGAGACCCAGTACTTC
v_gene: TRBV20-1; d_gene: .; j_gene: TRBJ1-2; abundance: few; CDR3aa: CSASEGGADYGYTF; CDR3nt: TGCAGTGCTAGTGAGGGGGGCGCGGACTATGGCTACACCTTC
v_gene: TRBV20-1; d_gene: .; j_gene: TRBJ2-1; abundance: .; CDR3aa: CSARDLNLKNNEQFF; CDR3nt: TGCAGTGCTAGAGATCTCAACCTGAAAAACAATGAGCAGTTCTTC
v_gene: TRBV12-3/TRBV12-4; d_gene: TRBD1; j_gene: TRBJ2-1; abundance: .; CDR3aa: CASSSWTGFHNEQFF; CDR3nt: TGTGCCAGCAGTTCTTGGACAGGGTTTCACAATGAGCAGTTCTTC
v_gene: TRBV27; d_gene: .; j_gene: TRBJ2-7; abundance: few; CDR3aa: CASSLRGGRSYEQYF; CDR3nt: TGTGCCAGCAGTTTAAGAGGAGGGAGGTCCTACGAGCAGTACTTC
v_gene: TRBV15; d_gene: .; j_gene: TRBJ1-2; abundance: .; CDR3aa: CVISTPEGVYGYTF; CDR3nt: TGTGTCATCAGCACCCCGGAGGGCGTCTATGGCTACACCTTC
v_gene: TRBV19; d_gene: TRBD1; j_gene: TRBJ2-7; abundance: .; CDR3aa: CASSIMTGTDEQYF; CDR3nt: TGTGCCAGTAGTATCATGACAGGGACCGACGAGCAGTACTTC
v_gene: TRBV7-2; d_gene: TRBD2; j_gene: TRBJ2-3; abundance: .; CDR3aa: CASSSWTSGRSDTQYF; CDR3nt: TGTGCCAGCAGCTCTTGGACTAGCGGGAGATCAGATACGCAGTATTTT
v_gene: TRBV20-1; d_gene: .; j_gene: TRBJ2-1; abundance: .; CDR3aa: CSAFSLAFPQDSEQFF; CDR3nt: TGCAGTGCTTTTTCCTTGGCCTTTCCCCAGGACAGTGAGCAGTTCTTC
v_gene: TRBV6-5; d_gene: TRBD2; j_gene: TRBJ2-5; abundance: .; CDR3aa: CASRRGSGVTGTQYF; CDR3nt: TGTGCCAGCAGGAGGGGTAGCGGGGTTACGGGGACCCAGTACTTC
v_gene: TRBV20-1; d_gene: TRBD2; j_gene: TRBJ2-1; abundance: few; CDR3aa: CSAITAGGLNNEQFF; CDR3nt: TGCAGTGCTATTACAGCGGGAGGGCTAAACAATGAGCAGTTCTTC
v_gene: TRBV12-3/TRBV12-4; d_gene: .; j_gene: TRBJ1-6; abundance: .; CDR3aa: CASSLGPGIYSPLHF; CDR3nt: TGTGCCAGCAGTTTAGGCCCAGGGATCTATTCACCCCTCCACTTT
v_gene: TRBV29-1; d_gene: .; j_gene: TRBJ2-7; abundance: many; CDR3aa: CSVGHGTYEQYF; CDR3nt: TGCAGCGTTGGTCATGGGACCTACGAGCAGTACTTC